Given below is one T cell receptor beta chain in context. The CDR3 runs to 13 residues. Germline CDR1 reads KGHDR; CDR2 reads SFDVKD. V dropped 9 bases and J dropped 3; count of bases not matched to a gene: 3. Per the study methods: Using reference gene primer amplification, nucleated cell counts were estimated. Here immunoSEQ multiplex PCR was the method, and the copy in TCRdb shows in-frame clones only, minus some. The DNA was the basis for D and trimming; V, J and clone size are from that table. Here the sample spans over 300,000 clones, 85% to 90% being singletons. The data derive from a study of blood T cell repertoires in COVID-19. In the study overall: Specimens from acute and convalescent COVID-19 originated in the United States, Italy and Spain. In each case, the material was cDNA or gDNA derived from T cells, B-cell-depleted T cells, or PBMCs.

This TCR was recovered from a man aged 18 to 35 with active or convalescent COVID-19. The chain links TRBV24-1 to TRBJ1-2; TRBD1 aligns across 10 bases. Input material: peripheral blood. CDR3 DNA sequence: TGTGCCACCGCCGGACAGGGGGACTATGGCTACACCTTC. This sequence encodes CATAGQGDYGYTF.